This paragraph reports one T cell receptor beta chain. In germline, CDR1 is SQVTM, CDR2 ANQGSEA. With 8 bases removed from V and 5 bases from J, the gap between germline ends came to 12 bases. This CDR3 region has 11 residues. The data were obtained in a study of blood T cells in healthy people across ages. Primers used in a second PCR of about 7 to 11 cycles were a sample-barcoded 5' primer and a J-beta primer mix. One entry per CDR3 protein results from TCRdb running MiXCR on the 5' RACE reads. Among about 1.4 million distinct CDR3 sequences listed, 59% were seen once. Sequences were obtained from blood. The TCR sequence derives from a man aged 18-30 years in good health. V usage is TRBV29-1 and J usage is TRBJ1-1, with a weak D call TRBD1 (5 bases). For the CDR3, the DNA is TGCAGCTCTGGGGGGGTGACTGAAGCTTTCTTT. Its protein product is CSSGGVTEAFF.